These T cell receptor beta chains were read from a single sample in a study of identical twins. TCRdb called the 5' RACE reads again in MiXCR, with one record for every CDR3 protein. The table records hundreds of thousands of distinct CDR3 sequences, 15% to 20% of them present only once. These same records also appear under a second study, on T cells expressing NK-cell markers.

Sequencing was performed on PBMCs. These receptors came from a woman aged 18-30 years in good health. The CDR3 runs from the conserved cysteine through the conserved F or W. The order of the fields is clone size, V gene, CDR3 length, J gene, CDR3 protein. Clone size is not always given. Where it is, it says once, few, many or a class for expanded clones.

clone_size: few
v_call: TRBV7-8
cdr3_length: 14
j_call: TRBJ2-7
cdr3_aa: CASSDRPARDEQYF

clone_size: many
v_call: TRBV10-1
cdr3_length: 14
j_call: TRBJ2-1
cdr3_aa: CASSASGTYNEQFF

clone_size: .
v_call: TRBV28
cdr3_length: 16
j_call: TRBJ2-1
cdr3_aa: CASSRGRGGLWNEQFF

clone_size: .
v_call: TRBV6-2/TRBV6-3
cdr3_length: 15
j_call: TRBJ2-1
cdr3_aa: CASRSRAGVYNEQFF

clone_size: few
v_call: TRBV12-3/TRBV12-4
cdr3_length: 19
j_call: TRBJ2-7
cdr3_aa: CASSLVRWTSGGLSYEQYF

clone_size: .
v_call: TRBV7-2
cdr3_length: 12
j_call: TRBJ2-2
cdr3_aa: CASSIVTGELFF

clone_size: few
v_call: TRBV10-3
cdr3_length: 17
j_call: TRBJ2-1
cdr3_aa: CAIGTSGRAQFYNEQFF

clone_size: many
v_call: TRBV7-6
cdr3_length: 14
j_call: TRBJ2-7
cdr3_aa: CASSLAGKVYEQYF

clone_size: few
v_call: TRBV7-9
cdr3_length: 11
j_call: TRBJ1-2
cdr3_aa: CASSNTPDYTF

clone_size: .
v_call: TRBV7-9
cdr3_length: 13
j_call: TRBJ1-1
cdr3_aa: CASSFVPGTEAFF

clone_size: .
v_call: TRBV7-9
cdr3_length: 15
j_call: TRBJ2-2
cdr3_aa: CASSFSLVNTGELFF

clone_size: .
v_call: TRBV20-1
cdr3_length: 12
j_call: TRBJ1-2
cdr3_aa: CSASWTGYGYTF

clone_size: few
v_call: TRBV5-1
cdr3_length: 13
j_call: TRBJ1-1
cdr3_aa: CASRPEPNTEAFF